Detailed here is one TCR beta chain. The antigen is unknown. With a J-beta primer mix and a sample-barcoded 5' primer, a second PCR ran about 6 to 11 cycles. Each cDNA molecule was tagged by a template-switch adaptor with 12 random nucleotides. TCRdb reprocessed the 5' RACE reads via MiXCR and lists one record per CDR3 protein. The table lists 580,000 or so distinct CDR3 sequences, 45% to 55% of them singletons, with 20% to 25% in the top ten. Germline V lookup: CDR1 KGHSH, CDR2 LQKENI. CDR3 length: 16 amino acids. V lost 2 bases and J lost 3, with 16 bases in between. The data were taken from a study of blood T cells in healthy people across ages. Study-level results: Estimated diversity across one million T cells was deemed an underestimate. Expanded clonotype shifts may have been confounded, as the donors had an unknown CMV status. When set beside aged donors, long-lived donors presented more naive CD4+ cells and higher diversity.

Sequencing was performed on blood. This clonotype was obtained from a man older than 75 in good health. The chain employs TRBV18 and TRBJ2-5, with D tentatively TRBD2 (6 bases). Written as DNA, the CDR3 is TGTGCCAGCTCACCAACCGTGTTGGAGGGGAAAGAGACCCAGTACTTC. This sequence encodes CASSPTVLEGKETQYF.